A selection of T cell receptor beta chains follows, all from one sample in a study of cytomegalovirus exposure and HLA in healthy donors. Profiling relied on immunoSEQ multiplex PCR, and the TCRdb table lists in-frame clones only, not all of them. The profile shows around 190,000 clones, roughly 90% of them singletons. Sample: PBMCs. Receptors were obtained from a woman aged 25-40 years in good health and CMV-seronegative. The CDR3 runs from the conserved cysteine through the conserved F or W. D genes are given only for firm matches. Not all rows give a size; the values are once, few, many and, for expanded clones, a class.

>TRBV19|TRBJ2-3|NA|NA
TGTGCCAGTAAGGAAGCAGGGAACACAGATACGCAGTATTTT
CASKEAGNTDTQYF
>TRBV15|TRBJ1-5|NA|NA
TGTGCCACCCGTTCCTATAGCAATCAGCCCCAGCATTTT
CATRSYSNQPQHF
>TRBV28|TRBJ2-1|TRBD2|NA
TGTGCCAGCCCCCCCCTAGCGGGAGGTTCCCCCTACAATGAGCAGTTCTTC
CASPPLAGGSPYNEQFF
>TRBV7-9|TRBJ2-1|TRBD2|NA
TGTGCCAGCAGAGTCGGGACTAGCGGGAGTGGCTACAATGAGCAGTTCTTC
CASRVGTSGSGYNEQFF
>TRBV2|TRBJ2-3|TRBD2|NA
TGTGCCAGCAGCGGAGCGGGGGCTCCACGAGGAGATACGCAGTATTTT
CASSGAGAPRGDTQYF
>TRBV10-2|TRBJ2-1|TRBD2|NA
TGCGCCAGCAGTGAGTCCGATAGGCTTCTGGGACTAGCGGGAGCTTATGAGCAGTTCTTC
CASSESDRLLGLAGAYEQFF
>TRBV28|TRBJ1-1|NA|NA
TGTGCCAGCAGTTTGACTCCTTACCCTGAAGCTTTCTTT
CASSLTPYPEAFF
>TRBV6-1|TRBJ1-5|TRBD1|NA
TGTGCCAGTAGGGATCAGGGGGGTAGCAATCAGCCCCAGCATTTT
CASRDQGGSNQPQHF
>TRBV2|TRBJ2-7|TRBD2|NA
TGTGCCAGCAGTGAAGGGATAATAGCGGGAGTGCACGAGCAGTACTTC
CASSEGIIAGVHEQYF
>TRBV28|TRBJ1-2|NA|NA
TGTGCCAGCAGTTTCCGAGGGCCAATAGGCTACACCTTC
CASSFRGPIGYTF
>TRBV7-6|TRBJ2-1|TRBD2|NA
TGTGCCAGCAGCTCAATAGGGACTAGCGGGATTTTTGAGCAGTTCTTC
CASSSIGTSGIFEQFF
>TRBV5-6|TRBJ2-1|TRBD2|few
TGTGCCAGCAGCTTGACTAGCGGGATATACAATGAGCAGTTCTTC
CASSLTSGIYNEQFF
>TRBV5-6|TRBJ2-1|NA|once
TGTGCCAGCAGCTTGTTTAGCGGCTACAATGAGCAGTTCTTC
CASSLFSGYNEQFF
>TRBV7-9|TRBJ2-1|TRBD2|once
TGTGCCAGCAGCCTGTCCGGACTAGCGGGTGGTGAGCAGTTCTTC
CASSLSGLAGGEQFF
>TRBV29-1|TRBJ2-3|TRBD2|NA
TGCAGCGTACCCTGGACTAGCGGGGGGTTGACAGATACGCAGTATTTT
CSVPWTSGGLTDTQYF